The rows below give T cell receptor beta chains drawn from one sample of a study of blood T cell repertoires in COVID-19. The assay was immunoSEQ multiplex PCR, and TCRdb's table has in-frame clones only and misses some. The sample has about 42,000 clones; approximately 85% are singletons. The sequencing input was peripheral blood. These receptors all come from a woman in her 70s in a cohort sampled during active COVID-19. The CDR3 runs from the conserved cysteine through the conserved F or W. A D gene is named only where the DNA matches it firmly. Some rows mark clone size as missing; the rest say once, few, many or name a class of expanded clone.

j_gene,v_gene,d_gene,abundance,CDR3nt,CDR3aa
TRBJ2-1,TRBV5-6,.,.,TGTGCCAGCAGCTCTGGACATGGGGGGACGGCTAACAATGAGCAGTTCTTC,CASSSGHGGTANNEQFF
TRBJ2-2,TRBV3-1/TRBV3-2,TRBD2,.,TGTGCCAGCACCTACATGGCAGCGGGAGGTACCGGGGAGCTGTTTTTT,CASTYMAAGGTGELFF
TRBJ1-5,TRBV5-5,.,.,TGTGCCAGCAGCTCAGGGGCCGTTAGTGAGCCCCAGCATTTT,CASSSGAVSEPQHF
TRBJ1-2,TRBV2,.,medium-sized,TGTGCCAGCAGTGAAGAGGGGGTGGATGGCTACACCTTC,CASSEEGVDGYTF
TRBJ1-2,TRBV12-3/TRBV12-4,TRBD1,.,TGTGCCAGCACCAAGGCGACAGGGTATGGCTACACCTTC,CASTKATGYGYTF
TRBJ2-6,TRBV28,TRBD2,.,TGTGCCAGCAGAGGAGCGGGACGTTTCTCTGGGGCCAACGTCCTGACTTTC,CASRGAGRFSGANVLTF
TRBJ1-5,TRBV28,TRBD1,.,TGTGCCAGCAGGCTCGGGACAGATAGCAATCAGCCCCAGCATTTT,CASRLGTDSNQPQHF
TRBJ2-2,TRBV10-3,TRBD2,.,TGTGCCATCCGGGGATCTAGCGGGGGGGCGAACACCGGGGAGCTGTTTTTT,CAIRGSSGGANTGELFF
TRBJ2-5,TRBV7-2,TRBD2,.,TGTGCCAGCAGCCCCGGACTAGCGGGAGAGACCCAGTACTTC,CASSPGLAGETQYF
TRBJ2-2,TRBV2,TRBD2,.,TGTGCCAGCAGTGAAGTGGGACTAGCGGGTGGGAACACCGGGGAGCTGTTTTTT,CASSEVGLAGGNTGELFF
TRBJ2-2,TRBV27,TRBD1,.,TGTGCCAGCCCAGGGGGCCGGAGGACCGGGGAGCTGTTTTTT,CASPGGRRTGELFF
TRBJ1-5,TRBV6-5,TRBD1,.,TGTGCCAGCGTGAGGCAGGGGGCAGGAAATCAGCCCCAGCATTTT,CASVRQGAGNQPQHF
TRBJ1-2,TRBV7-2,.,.,TGTGCCAGCAGCTTAGGCGGGATGGGCGGCTACACCTTC,CASSLGGMGGYTF
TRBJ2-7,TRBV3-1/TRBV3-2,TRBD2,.,TGTGCCAGCGGACTAGCGGGGACCTACGAGCAGTACTTC,CASGLAGTYEQYF
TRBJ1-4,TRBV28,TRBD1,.,TGTGCCAGCAGTTTAGGCCTGGGACAGGGGAACGAAAAACTGTTTTTT,CASSLGLGQGNEKLFF
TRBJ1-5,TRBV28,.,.,TGTGCCAGCAAGTGGGGGGGGAATCAGCCCCAGCATTTT,CASKWGGNQPQHF
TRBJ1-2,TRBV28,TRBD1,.,TGTGCCAGCAGGGAAACCGGGACAGGGCATGGTGGCTACACCTTC,CASRETGTGHGGYTF
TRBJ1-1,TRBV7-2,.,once,TGTGCCAGCAGCTCCGGACAGAACACTGAAGCTTTCTTT,CASSSGQNTEAFF
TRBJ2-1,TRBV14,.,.,TGTGCCAGCAGCCAAGGTTTATTCGGCGGCCCCGCGGAGGAGCAGTTCTTC,CASSQGLFGGPAEEQFF